Listed here are 10 T cell receptor beta chains from one sample, sequenced in a study of T cell repertoires in cytomegalovirus infection. TCRdb passed the reads through MiXCR, listing each CDR3 protein once. There are roughly 990,000 distinct CDR3 sequences in the sample; about 33% occur only once, and around an eighth lies in the top ten. Antigens for these TCRs are unknown. The sample was cultured CD8+ T cells from PBMCs, taken from culture after CMV antigen stimulation. The receptors derive from a human donor in good health (CMV status not recorded). Some clones in this sample may be carry-over from other donors' samples.

As regards this clonotype: Possible read error: a much larger clone is one base away. J is TRBJ1-2 and V is TRBV12-3 or TRBV12-4; the D is unclear. Trimming took 6 bases from V and 4 from J, leaving 9 bases between them. CDR3 length: 12 amino acids. The CDR3 sequence is CASSSERYGYTF. Here the CDR3 DNA reads TGTGCCAGCAGCTCTGAACGCTATGGCTACACCTTC.

The rearrangement links TRBV7-6 to TRBJ2-5; tentatively, D is TRBD2 (7 bases). V dropped 3 bases and J dropped 5 bases, with 13 bases sitting between them. Germline V lookup: CDR1 SGHVS, CDR2 FNYEAQ. This CDR3 has 14 residues. CDR3 sequence reads: CASSFRGAGETQYF. The CDR3 bases are TGTGCCAGCAGCTTTCGGGGGGCGGGGGAGACCCAGTACTTC.

This clonotype was seen repeatedly, ten times or more. The genes are TRBV7-9 and TRBJ2-5; D gene uncertain. Germline assignment: CDR1 SEHNR and CDR2 FQNEAQ (reference sequence). The CDR3 totals 14 residues. The V end lost 3 bases, the J end lost 0 bases, and 8 bases lay between the germline ends. The DNA for the CDR3 is TGTGCCAGCAGCTTTGTAAGGGACCAAGAGACCCAGTACTTC. Its protein is CASSFVRDQETQYF.

This rearrangement joins TRBV27 to TRBJ2-1; maybe TRBD1 (5 bases). Trimming left V 0 bases short and J 7 bases short, with 10 bases between. The CDR3 spans 14 residues. From germline, CDR1 is MNHEY and CDR2 SMNVEV (reference sequence). The CDR3, as DNA: TGTGCCAGCAGTTTATCGGGGCCGAGGAATGAGCAGTTCTTC. Amino acids: CASSLSGPRNEQFF.

V usage is TRBV3-1 and J usage is TRBJ2-7, with no clear D. This CDR3 is 15 amino acids long. V shed 3 bases and J shed 2 bases, with 14 bases lying between them. Germline assignment: CDR1 LGHDT and CDR2 YNNKEL (reference sequence). The CDR3 DNA sequence: TGTGCCAGCAGCCACCACGACACGCCAGCCTACGAGCAGTACTTC. Translating gives CASSHHDTPAYEQYF.

The J gene is TRBJ2-5, the V gene TRBV13; TRBD2 aligns across 7 bases. In germline, CDR1 is PRHDT, CDR2 FYEKMQ (reference sequence). The CDR3 runs to 16 residues. J lost 2 bases, V lost 4 bases, and 10 bases had no gene match. In DNA form, the CDR3 reads TGTGCCAGCAGCTCCTCTCAGCGGGAATATCAAGAGACCCAGTACTTC. Its translation: CASSSSQREYQETQYF.

As concerns this clonotype: The conserved closing phenylalanine or tryptophan is absent in this CDR3, likely reflecting a read error. The gene calls are TRBV6-1 and TRBJ2-3; D gene unclear. The CDR3 is 11 residues long. CDR1 MNHNS and CDR2 SASEGT come from the germline V gene. Trimming took off 11 bases at V and 2 bases at J, with 8 bases between the two ends. The CDR3 coding sequence is TGTGCCGTCCATACCACAGATACGCAGTATTTG. Translated: CAVHTTDTQYL.

This clonotype was counted a few times. The chain uses TRBV4-3 and TRBJ2-3; 10 bases fit TRBD2. V shed 1 base and J 0 bases; nucleotides not matched to a gene: 10. CDR1 and CDR2 from the germline V gene are LGHNA and YSLEER. This CDR3 has 19 residues. CDR3: CASSQAGLAGVSSTDTQYF. As DNA, the CDR3 is TGCGCCAGCAGCCAAGCAGGGCTAGCGGGGGTTTCTAGCACAGATACGCAGTATTTT.

This clonotype occurred a few times. The chain links TRBV27 to TRBJ2-3, with TRBD2 matching over 15 bases. V gave up 2 bases and J gave up 2 bases; unmatched junction bases: 11. From germline, CDR1 is MNHEY and CDR2 SMNVEV (reference sequence). This CDR3 comprises 20 residues. CDR3 loop: CASSLSPWTSGGVLTDTQYF. In DNA, the CDR3 is TGTGCCAGCAGTTTAAGTCCATGGACTAGCGGGGGGGTACTCACAGATACGCAGTATTTT.

This clonotype was observed at least ten times. This chain joins TRBV9 and TRBJ2-1; the D is unclear. CDR1 is SGDLS and CDR2 is YYNGEE in the germline V gene. V was shortened by 0 bases and J by 5 bases, with 9 bases between the two germline ends. The CDR3 totals 14 residues. CDR3 nucleotides: TGTGCCAGCAGCGTAGGTCGGGTCCACAATGAGCAGTTCTTC. It yields the protein CASSVGRVHNEQFF.